The entry that follows covers one T cell receptor beta chain sequence. What it binds is unknown. CDR3 length: 15 residues. Germline CDR1 reads PRHDT; CDR2 reads FYEKMQ (reference sequence). This sample is part of a study of graft-versus-host responses after intestinal transplantation. Background on the study: Induction with anti-thymocyte globulin, then tacrolimus and steroids for 2 to 3 years, was given to all recipients. Broader study findings: GvH clones surfaced in recipient marrow, some emerging earlier in ileum or blood. When patients had graft-donor T cell macrochimerism, their allografts held high graft-versus-host to host-versus-graft clonal ratios.

Some clones are missing from TCRdb's copy, which holds only in-frame ones; the method was immunoSEQ multiplex PCR. The table records fewer than 95,000 clones, approximately 92% of them present only once. The sequence was obtained from a human donor who received an intestinal transplant. Sample: unstimulated CD8+ T cells sorted from spleen or lymph node cells, taken before intestinal transplant. J is TRBJ2-5 and V is TRBV13, with a weak D call TRBD2 (6 bases). The J call may be faulty, since TRBJ2-7 better matches the DNA end. CDR3 loop: CASSFRRDLKYEQYF. CDR3 in DNA: TGTGCCAGCAGCTTCCGGCGGGACCTGAAGTACGAGCAGTACTTC.